The 14 T cell receptor beta chains in this list originate from one sample, sequenced in a study of blood T cell repertoires in COVID-19. Clones were read by immunoSEQ multiplex PCR, and TCRdb kept only the in-frame ones, dropping some. The table lists approximately 100,000 clones, about four fifths of them singletons. The sequencing input was peripheral blood. The source is a human donor in a cohort sampled during active COVID-19.

The J gene is TRBJ2-5, the V gene TRBV27, with TRBD1 identical over 9 bases. The germline CDR1 and CDR2 sequences are MNHEY and SMNVEV (reference sequence). J lost 5 bases, V lost 5 bases, and 9 bases had no gene match. The length of the CDR3 is 15 residues. CDR3 in amino acids: CASSAQQGAWETQYF. CDR3 DNA: TGTGCCAGCAGTGCCCAACAGGGGGCGTGGGAGACCCAGTACTTC.

The V call is TRBV2, the J call TRBJ1-2, with 9 bases that match TRBD1. The trim removed 8 bases at V and 4 bases at J, leaving 8 bases unmatched. CDR3 length: 14 residues. Germline assignment: CDR1 SNHLY and CDR2 FYNNEI. The DNA of the CDR3 is TGTGCCAGCGGAGACAGGGGGACGGGCTATGGCTACACCTTC. Translation gives CASGDRGTGYGYTF.

The chain couples TRBV7-8 to TRBJ2-7; TRBD2 matches at 11 bases. This CDR3 is 19 amino acids long. With V trimmed by 5 bases and J by 0 bases, 15 bases remained unmatched. The germline V gene encodes CDR1 SGHVS and CDR2 FQNEAQ. CDR3 sequence reads: CASSPRPGTSGPSSYEQYF. The CDR3 DNA reads TGTGCCAGCAGCCCTCGTCCCGGGACTAGCGGTCCTAGCTCCTACGAGCAGTACTTC.

In its sample, this clone was seen a few times. V gene TRBV25-1 combines with J gene TRBJ2-1; 16 bases match TRBD2. Germline CDR1 MGHDK, CDR2 SYGVNS. The CDR3 has 16 amino acids. The V segment lost 5 bases and the J segment 9 bases; nucleotides outside the gene matches: 7. CDR3 amino acids: CASSPSGTSGRGEQFF. The CDR3 DNA follows: TGTGCCAGCAGTCCCTCCGGGACTAGCGGGAGGGGTGAGCAGTTCTTC.

The chain couples TRBV29-1 to TRBJ1-1; D gene unclear. This CDR3 contains 13 residues. CDR1 is SQVTM, CDR2 ANQGSEA, per germline. Trimming left V 4 bases short and J 1 base short, with 10 bases between. The CDR3 bases are TGCAGCGTTGGGTCACAGCAGAACACTGAAGCTTTCTTT. The encoded protein is CSVGSQQNTEAFF.

V gene TRBV18 combines with J gene TRBJ2-7, with 10 bases matching TRBD2. The CDR3 runs 16 residues. The germline V gene has CDR1 KGHSH and CDR2 LQKENI. V gave up 6 bases and J gave up 3 bases; unmatched junction bases: 11. In nucleotides, the CDR3 is TGTGCCAGCTCTTCGGGGGCTAGCGGGAGATTCTACGAGCAGTACTTC. This translates into CASSSGASGRFYEQYF.

V usage is TRBV13 and J usage is TRBJ2-3, with TRBD1 matching 8 bases. Germline CDR1 reads PRHDT; CDR2 reads FYEKMQ (reference sequence). With V trimmed by 3 bases and J by 3 bases, 11 bases remained unmatched. The CDR3 is 17 residues long. CDR3 residues: CASSFLYRDRHTDTQYF. The DNA of the CDR3 is TGTGCCAGCAGCTTCCTTTACAGGGACAGGCATACAGATACGCAGTATTTT. Full variable domain (missing parts from reference TRBV13 and TRBJ2-3): AAGVIQSPRHLIKEKRETATLKCYPIPRHDTVYWYQQGPGQDPQFLISFYEKMQSDKGSIPDRFSAQQFSDYHSELNMSSLELGDSALYFCASSFLYRDRHTDTQYFGPGTRLTVL.

The J gene is TRBJ2-3, the V gene TRBV6-6, with D unclear. CDR1 and CDR2 from the germline V gene are MNHNY and SVGAGI (reference sequence). Between the trimmed V and J ends, which lost 6 bases and 4 bases, there was a span of 5 bases. CDR3 length: 11 amino acids. CDR3: CASSPSDTQYF. The CDR3 nucleotides are TGTGCCAGCAGCCCCTCAGATACGCAGTATTTT.

The gene calls are TRBV9 and TRBJ2-5; D perhaps matches TRBD1 (6 bases). Germline CDR1 is SGDLS and CDR2 is YYNGEE. The CDR3 contains 14 residues. V dropped 5 bases and J dropped 2 bases, with 13 bases sitting between them. CDR3 sequence (DNA): TGTGCCAGCAGTTCCAGGGGTGTTCAAGAGACCCAGTACTTC. It is translated as CASSSRGVQETQYF.

The genes are TRBV6-5 and TRBJ1-2; 7 bases fit TRBD1. The germline V gene has CDR1 MNHEY and CDR2 SVGAGI. The V segment lost 2 bases and the J segment 4 bases; nucleotides outside the gene matches: 10. CDR3 size: 16 residues. CDR3 loop: CASSYKGQRTPYGYTF. CDR3 coding DNA: TGTGCCAGCAGTTACAAGGGACAGAGAACCCCCTATGGCTACACCTTC.

J is TRBJ2-7 and V is TRBV5-4, with unresolved D. Germline values: CDR1 SGHNT, CDR2 YYREEE (reference sequence). V was shortened by 4 bases and J by 0 bases, with 8 bases between the two germline ends. The CDR3 runs 13 residues. The CDR3 region has the DNA TGTGCCAGCAGCGCCGGGTCCTCCTACGAGCAGTACTTC. This gives the protein CASSAGSSYEQYF.

The chain links TRBV7-9 to TRBJ1-4; D possibly corresponds to TRBD1 (6 bases). The germline V gene encodes CDR1 SEHNR and CDR2 FQNEAQ (reference sequence). V was trimmed by 1 base and J by 8 bases, leaving 14 bases between them. This CDR3 is built from 15 residues. The CDR3 nucleotides read TGTGCCAGCAGCTTAGTGGACAGTAACTACGAAAAACTGTTTTTT. Residues: CASSLVDSNYEKLFF.

The J gene is TRBJ1-6, the V gene TRBV5-6, with D perhaps TRBD1 (6 bases). V lost 0 bases to trimming and J lost 7 bases, with 17 bases between them. This CDR3 spans 17 amino acids. Germline values: CDR1 SGHDT, CDR2 YYEEEE. The CDR3, as DNA: TGTGCCAGCAGCTTGGCCCCTTCTGGGACATCCAATTCACCCCTCCACTTT. This gives the protein CASSLAPSGTSNSPLHF.

This clone was counted a single time. The chain links TRBV9 to TRBJ2-5, with D perhaps matching TRBD2 (5 bases). The V end lost 4 bases, the J end lost 6 bases, and 19 bases lay between the germline ends. The germline V gene has CDR1 SGDLS and CDR2 YYNGEE. The CDR3 totals 15 residues. The CDR3 loop reads CASSPQATGTQTQYF. CDR3 DNA: TGTGCCAGCAGCCCTCAAGCGACGGGAACACAGACCCAGTACTTC.